A single sample gave rise to the 15 T cell receptor beta chains below, sequenced in a study of blood T cell repertoires in COVID-19. Libraries were prepared by immunoSEQ multiplex PCR; TCRdb keeps only in-frame clonotypes and omits some of them. The table shows around 220,000 clones, with 80% to 90% occurring only once. Sequences were obtained from peripheral blood. These receptors were collected from a man between 18 and 29 years old with active or convalescent COVID-19.

The gene calls are TRBV5-6 and TRBJ2-3; D is undetermined. The V end was cut by 4 bases, the J end by 8 bases, with 11 bases between. The CDR3 sequence is 12 residues long. Germline assignment: CDR1 SGHDT and CDR2 YYEEEE. The CDR3: CASSNNPFTQYF. Written as DNA, the CDR3 is TGTGCCAGCAGCAACAACCCCTTTACGCAGTATTTT.

The chain combines TRBV7-6 with TRBJ1-3, with D possibly TRBD1 on 5 matching bases. The CDR3 sequence is 16 residues long. Germline CDR1 SGHVS, CDR2 FNYEAQ. The V end lost 0 bases, the J end lost 0 bases, and 9 bases lay between the germline ends. This CDR3 is CASSLAHRYSGNTIYF. Written as DNA, the CDR3 is TGTGCCAGCAGCTTAGCGCACAGGTACTCTGGAAACACCATATATTTT.

The chain employs TRBV20-1 and TRBJ1-3, with D hard to call. V shed 3 bases and J shed 5 bases, with 11 bases lying between them. CDR1 and CDR2 (germline): DFQATT, SNEGSKA (reference sequence). The CDR3 length is 13 residues. The CDR3 region has the DNA TGCAGTGCTAGTACGGGAGACCGAAACACCATATATTTT. Protein product: CSASTGDRNTIYF.

In this sample, this clone turned up once. This chain uses TRBV20-1 with TRBJ1-2; 7 bases line up with TRBD1. After removal of 6 bases from V and 8 bases from J, the junction contained 6 bases not matched to a gene. The CDR3 totals 11 residues. Germline V lookup: CDR1 DFQATT, CDR2 SNEGSKA (reference sequence). The CDR3 DNA is TGCAGTGCCAGGGGGATGTGGGGCTACACCTTC. Protein: CSARGMWGYTF.

This chain links TRBV5-1 with TRBJ2-3; no reliable D call. Germline V gene sequence: CDR1 SGHRS, CDR2 YFSETQ. V lost 4 bases and J lost 0, with 12 bases in between. This CDR3 is built from 15 residues. CDR3 protein: CASSRWRSSTDTQYF. The CDR3 nucleotides read TGCGCCAGCAGCCGATGGCGGTCTAGCACAGATACGCAGTATTTT.

The V call is TRBV7-9, the J call TRBJ1-2; 8 bases line up with TRBD1. CDR3 length: 14 amino acids. Trimming took 5 bases from V and 3 from J; bases not matched to a gene: 5. The germline V gene encodes CDR1 SEHNR and CDR2 FQNEAQ (reference sequence). In DNA, the CDR3 is TGTGCCAGCAGCCCCTTGGACAGGGACTATGGCTACACCTTC. Amino acids: CASSPLDRDYGYTF.

V and J are TRBV6-2 or TRBV6-3 and TRBJ1-1; 8 positions agree with TRBD1. CDR1 is MNHEY and CDR2 is SVGEGT in the germline V gene. The length of the CDR3 is 15 residues. V was pared by 5 bases and J by 5 bases, with 10 bases of the junction left unmatched. For the CDR3, the DNA is TGTGCCAGCAGTCCCTTCGGACAGGGCAAGACTGAAGCTTTCTTT. Translated: CASSPFGQGKTEAFF.

The chain couples TRBV10-1 to TRBJ2-3, with TRBD1 as a possible D gene (6 bases). CDR3 size: 15 residues. CDR1 WNHNN and CDR2 SYGVQD come from the germline V gene (reference sequence). V was pared by 0 bases and J by 2 bases, with 9 bases between. The chain's CDR3 is CASSESWTDTDTQYF. CDR3 sequence (DNA): TGCGCCAGCAGTGAGTCTTGGACAGACACAGATACGCAGTATTTT.

The chain is built from TRBV28 and TRBJ2-7; 9 positions agree with TRBD2. V dropped 5 bases and J dropped 2; count of bases not matched to a gene: 7. The CDR3 extends over 15 amino acids. Germline V gene data show CDR1 as MDHEN and CDR2 as SYDVKM. In DNA form, the CDR3 reads TGTGCCAGCAGTCCCCGTAGCGGGAGAACCTACGAGCAGTACTTC. Translation gives CASSPRSGRTYEQYF.

This chain uses TRBV11-3 with TRBJ1-1, with D possibly TRBD1 on 5 matching bases. V was pared by 3 bases and J by 3 bases, with 11 bases between. The germline V gene encodes CDR1 SGHNT and CDR2 YENEEA. The CDR3 contains 14 residues. The CDR3 spells CASSFDSQHTEAFF. CDR3 DNA sequence: TGTGCCAGCAGCTTTGACAGCCAACACACTGAAGCTTTCTTT.

V is TRBV28 and J is TRBJ1-5, with D unresolved. Germline V lookup: CDR1 MDHEN, CDR2 SYDVKM. V lost 6 bases, J lost 11 bases, and 17 bases lay in between. The CDR3 has 13 amino acids. DNA of the CDR3: TGTGCCAGCAGACCAACTCCCGAGTTTGCCCAGCATTTT. This codes for CASRPTPEFAQHF. The full variable domain, with the rest looked up from reference TRBV28 and TRBJ1-5, is DVKVTQSSRYLVKRTGEKVFLECVQDMDHENMFWYRQDPGLGLRLIYFSYDVKMKEKGDIPEGYSVSREKKERFSLILESASTNQTSMYLCASRPTPEFAQHFGDGTRLSIL.

The rearrangement joins TRBV2 to TRBJ2-3; 12 nucleotides line up with TRBD2. This CDR3 contains 16 residues. From germline, CDR1 is SNHLY and CDR2 FYNNEI. The ends lost 6 bases at V and 2 bases at J; junction bases unmatched: 6. In nucleotides, the CDR3 is TGTGCCAGCAGGGGACTAGCGGGCGCCCACACAGATACGCAGTATTTT. It translates to CASRGLAGAHTDTQYF.

This rearrangement joins TRBV5-1 to TRBJ2-2, with 10 bases lining up with TRBD1. The CDR3 is 16 residues long. Germline values: CDR1 SGHRS, CDR2 YFSETQ. The ends lost 7 bases at V and 0 bases at J; junction bases unmatched: 6. CDR3 sequence reads: CASSGTGDPNTGELFF. The CDR3, as DNA: TGCGCCAGCTCCGGGACAGGGGATCCGAACACCGGGGAGCTGTTTTTT.

This rearrangement joins TRBV6-7 to TRBJ2-3; 9 bases line up with TRBD1. TRBV6-7 is an open reading frame, and its role is uncertain. J lost 1 base, V lost 0 bases, and 8 bases had no gene match. This CDR3 spans 18 amino acids. The CDR3: CASSYSFWTGDGTDTQYF. Written as DNA, the CDR3 is TGTGCCAGCAGTTACTCGTTTTGGACAGGGGACGGCACAGATACGCAGTATTTT.

The gene calls are TRBV7-6 and TRBJ2-3; TRBD2 agrees at 11 bases. Germline V CDR1 and CDR2: SGHVS, FNYEAQ. The CDR3 runs 17 residues. V shed 4 bases and J 2 bases; nucleotides not matched to a gene: 8. CDR3 in DNA: TGTGCCAGCAGCTCCGGACTAGCGGGCGCATTCACAGATACGCAGTATTTT. Protein: CASSSGLAGAFTDTQYF.